This is a list of T cell receptor beta chains from one sample in a study of T cell responses to AZD1222 COVID-19 vaccine. Produced via immunoSEQ multiplex PCR; TCRdb's table is partial and in-frame only. The sample shows 90,000 to 100,000 clones, approximately 84% of them seen only once. The sequences come from peripheral blood, collected 28 days after the second AZD1222 dose. The receptors here all came from an adult who received the AZD1222 COVID-19 vaccine. Both conserved end residues are part of each CDR3. The D gene is left open where the match is weak. Where a row states a size, it is once, few, many or the class of an expanded clone; other rows omit it.

CDR3 DNA: TGTGCCAGCAGCCCTGGACTAGCGGGAGTCTCCGAGCAGTACTTC
CDR3 protein: CASSPGLAGVSEQYF
clone size: -
J gene: TRBJ2-7
V gene: TRBV9
D gene: TRBD2

CDR3 DNA: TGTGCCAGCAGTTCCTCAGCGGGAGGGTACGAGCAGTACTTC
CDR3 protein: CASSSSAGGYEQYF
clone size: -
J gene: TRBJ2-7
V gene: TRBV6-2/TRBV6-3
D gene: TRBD2

CDR3 DNA: TGCGCCAGCAGCCCGTTTGGAAATCAGCCCCAGCATTTT
CDR3 protein: CASSPFGNQPQHF
clone size: -
J gene: TRBJ1-5
V gene: TRBV5-1
D gene: -

CDR3 DNA: TGCGCCAGCAGCCCGGGACAGAACTACTACAATGAGCAGTTCTTC
CDR3 protein: CASSPGQNYYNEQFF
clone size: once
J gene: TRBJ2-1
V gene: TRBV5-1
D gene: TRBD1

CDR3 DNA: TGTGCCAGCAGCTTAGCGCCCGGAGGGGTTACTGAAGCTTTCTTT
CDR3 protein: CASSLAPGGVTEAFF
clone size: -
J gene: TRBJ1-1
V gene: TRBV7-8
D gene: -

CDR3 DNA: TGCAGCGTCACAGGGGACACGAACACTGAAGCTTTCTTT
CDR3 protein: CSVTGDTNTEAFF
clone size: -
J gene: TRBJ1-1
V gene: TRBV29-1
D gene: TRBD1

CDR3 DNA: TGTGCCAGCGGGGGGGGCGTGGGTAGGGATACGCAGTATTTT
CDR3 protein: CASGGGVGRDTQYF
clone size: -
J gene: TRBJ2-3
V gene: TRBV3-1/TRBV3-2
D gene: -

CDR3 DNA: TGTGCTAGTGGTTTGGTCCTCGGCTCGGGCGCCAAAAACATTCAGTACTTC
CDR3 protein: CASGLVLGSGAKNIQYF
clone size: -
J gene: TRBJ2-4
V gene: TRBV12-5
D gene: -

CDR3 DNA: TGTGCCAGCAGCCAAGCCCCCCCCGGACCCCAGCATTTT
CDR3 protein: CASSQAPPGPQHF
clone size: -
J gene: TRBJ1-5
V gene: TRBV3-1/TRBV3-2
D gene: -

CDR3 DNA: TGTGCCAGCAGCTTGCGGGGCAGGGGCTATGAGCAGTTCTTC
CDR3 protein: CASSLRGRGYEQFF
clone size: -
J gene: TRBJ2-1
V gene: TRBV11-2
D gene: -

CDR3 DNA: TGTGCCAGCAGCCCGTTGGAAACCCGGGGCGAGCAGTTCTTC
CDR3 protein: CASSPLETRGEQFF
clone size: -
J gene: TRBJ2-1
V gene: TRBV7-2
D gene: -

CDR3 DNA: TGTGCCAGCAGCCCGGGGGGTGGGGCCTACGAGCAGTACTTC
CDR3 protein: CASSPGGGAYEQYF
clone size: -
J gene: TRBJ2-7
V gene: TRBV5-4
D gene: TRBD2

CDR3 DNA: TGTGCCAGCAGCAACCAAGAGGGACTAGCCAAAAACATTCAGTACTTC
CDR3 protein: CASSNQEGLAKNIQYF
clone size: -
J gene: TRBJ2-4
V gene: TRBV14
D gene: -

CDR3 DNA: TGCGCCAGCAGCCAGATTCGACTGGACAGACCCTACGAGCAGTACTTC
CDR3 protein: CASSQIRLDRPYEQYF
clone size: -
J gene: TRBJ2-7
V gene: TRBV4-1
D gene: -

CDR3 DNA: TGTGCCAGCAGCCTAGATTCTAGCGGTAGCAATGAGCAGTTCTTC
CDR3 protein: CASSLDSSGSNEQFF
clone size: -
J gene: TRBJ2-1
V gene: TRBV7-3
D gene: TRBD2

CDR3 DNA: TGTGCCAGCAGCTTGGGGAGGGGTGAGCAGTTCTTC
CDR3 protein: CASSLGRGEQFF
clone size: -
J gene: TRBJ2-1
V gene: TRBV7-3
D gene: TRBD2

CDR3 DNA: TGTGCCAGCAGCTTAAGTACAGGGATGAACACTGAAGCTTTCTTT
CDR3 protein: CASSLSTGMNTEAFF
clone size: -
J gene: TRBJ1-1
V gene: TRBV7-2
D gene: -

CDR3 DNA: TGTGCCAGCAGCGTAGATGGGGATGACACTGAAGCTTTCTTT
CDR3 protein: CASSVDGDDTEAFF
clone size: -
J gene: TRBJ1-1
V gene: TRBV9
D gene: -

CDR3 DNA: TGCGCCAGCAGCTTAGGACTAGCGGGAGGAGATACGCAGTATTTT
CDR3 protein: CASSLGLAGGDTQYF
clone size: -
J gene: TRBJ2-3
V gene: TRBV5-1
D gene: TRBD2

CDR3 DNA: TGTGCCGGATACAGAGCAACTAATGAAAAACTGTTTTTT
CDR3 protein: CAGYRATNEKLFF
clone size: -
J gene: TRBJ1-4
V gene: TRBV2
D gene: -

CDR3 DNA: TGTGCCAGCAGCGTAGTTAGCGGGGTGATCGGGGAGCTGTTTTTT
CDR3 protein: CASSVVSGVIGELFF
clone size: -
J gene: TRBJ2-2
V gene: TRBV9
D gene: TRBD2

CDR3 DNA: TGTGCCAGCAGTGAAGCGGGGGGGTACAATCAGCCCCAGCATTTT
CDR3 protein: CASSEAGGYNQPQHF
clone size: -
J gene: TRBJ1-5
V gene: TRBV6-1
D gene: -

CDR3 DNA: TGTGCCAGCAGCTCAGGACAGGGGGTTTTCGACACCGGGGAGCTGTTTTTT
CDR3 protein: CASSSGQGVFDTGELFF
clone size: -
J gene: TRBJ2-2
V gene: TRBV5-5
D gene: TRBD1

CDR3 DNA: TGCGCCAGCAGCCGCCGCGAGGCAACGAACACCGGGGAGCTGTTTTTT
CDR3 protein: CASSRREATNTGELFF
clone size: -
J gene: TRBJ2-2
V gene: TRBV5-1
D gene: -

CDR3 DNA: TGTGCCAGCTCGGTACGGGGGAGGGCCGTGAGTCCCAATGAGCAGTTCTTC
CDR3 protein: CASSVRGRAVSPNEQFF
clone size: -
J gene: TRBJ2-1
V gene: TRBV7-3
D gene: TRBD2

CDR3 DNA: TGTGCCAGCAGTGAAGTGGGCCCGGGGGGCAACTATGGCTACACCTTC
CDR3 protein: CASSEVGPGGNYGYTF
clone size: -
J gene: TRBJ1-2
V gene: TRBV6-1
D gene: -

CDR3 DNA: TGTGCCACCAGCAGAGAATATGGCTACACCTTC
CDR3 protein: CATSREYGYTF
clone size: once
J gene: TRBJ1-2
V gene: TRBV15
D gene: -

CDR3 DNA: TGTGCCAGCAGTTACTCGGTAGAATACAATGAGCAGTTCTTC
CDR3 protein: CASSYSVEYNEQFF
clone size: -
J gene: TRBJ2-1
V gene: TRBV6-2/TRBV6-3
D gene: -

CDR3 DNA: TGCGCCAGCAGGGGACAGGGGGTCACTGAAGCTTTCTTT
CDR3 protein: CASRGQGVTEAFF
clone size: -
J gene: TRBJ1-1
V gene: TRBV10-1
D gene: TRBD1

CDR3 DNA: TGTGCCAGCAGCTGGGGACAGCTAGAGACCCAGTACTTC
CDR3 protein: CASSWGQLETQYF
clone size: -
J gene: TRBJ2-5
V gene: TRBV2
D gene: TRBD1

CDR3 DNA: TGCGCCAGCAGCCCCGGGACTAGCCTTTCGCGGGAGCAGTACTTC
CDR3 protein: CASSPGTSLSREQYF
clone size: -
J gene: TRBJ2-7
V gene: TRBV4-1
D gene: TRBD2

CDR3 DNA: TGTGCCAGCAGCTTAGATATCCACAATGAGCAGTTCTTC
CDR3 protein: CASSLDIHNEQFF
clone size: few
J gene: TRBJ2-1
V gene: TRBV7-3
D gene: -

CDR3 DNA: TGTGCCAGCAGTCCCTCCTCGGGACGCTTATACGAGCAGTACTTC
CDR3 protein: CASSPSSGRLYEQYF
clone size: -
J gene: TRBJ2-7
V gene: TRBV28
D gene: -

CDR3 DNA: TGTGCCAGCATCCCGCGGGGGAGGGACACTGAAGCTTTCTTT
CDR3 protein: CASIPRGRDTEAFF
clone size: -
J gene: TRBJ1-1
V gene: TRBV6-5
D gene: -

CDR3 DNA: TGTGCCAGCAGCTCCCACACACTAGCGGGGGCCTACAATGAGCAGTTCTTC
CDR3 protein: CASSSHTLAGAYNEQFF
clone size: -
J gene: TRBJ2-1
V gene: TRBV7-2
D gene: TRBD2

CDR3 DNA: TGTGCCAGCAGTCCCCGGGACAGAGACAATGAGCAGTTCTTC
CDR3 protein: CASSPRDRDNEQFF
clone size: once
J gene: TRBJ2-1
V gene: TRBV6-2/TRBV6-3
D gene: TRBD1

CDR3 DNA: TGTGCCAGCAGCAAAGCCGAGGACAGGGCTACGGGCAATCAGCCCCAGCATTTT
CDR3 protein: CASSKAEDRATGNQPQHF
clone size: -
J gene: TRBJ1-5
V gene: TRBV21-1
D gene: -

CDR3 DNA: TGTGCCAGCAGCGTAACCAGCGGGGGCTCCTACGAGCAGTACTTC
CDR3 protein: CASSVTSGGSYEQYF
clone size: -
J gene: TRBJ2-7
V gene: TRBV9
D gene: TRBD2

CDR3 DNA: TGCGCCAGCAGCCGGGGAGGGAGCGGGACGGGGGAGACCCAGTACTTC
CDR3 protein: CASSRGGSGTGETQYF
clone size: -
J gene: TRBJ2-5
V gene: TRBV5-1
D gene: TRBD2

CDR3 DNA: TGTGCCAGCAGTGAAGTTGCGGGCAGGCGCACAGATACGCAGTATTTT
CDR3 protein: CASSEVAGRRTDTQYF
clone size: -
J gene: TRBJ2-3
V gene: TRBV6-1
D gene: -

CDR3 DNA: TGTGCCAGCAGCCAATGGTTGGCAGGGCGGACTGAAGCTTTCTTT
CDR3 protein: CASSQWLAGRTEAFF
clone size: -
J gene: TRBJ1-1
V gene: TRBV3-1/TRBV3-2
D gene: -

CDR3 DNA: TGTGCCAGTAGTATAGAAAAAACAGCGAACTATGGCTACACCTTC
CDR3 protein: CASSIEKTANYGYTF
clone size: -
J gene: TRBJ1-2
V gene: TRBV19
D gene: -

CDR3 DNA: TGTGCCAGCAGTTATGACGAGAGGGGAGGCTCCTACAATGAGCAGTTCTTC
CDR3 protein: CASSYDERGGSYNEQFF
clone size: -
J gene: TRBJ2-1
V gene: TRBV6-2/TRBV6-3
D gene: -

CDR3 DNA: TGTGCCAGCAGTGAATTACTAGTGTCGTATTTT
CDR3 protein: CASSELLVSYF
clone size: -
J gene: TRBJ2-3
V gene: TRBV2
D gene: -

CDR3 DNA: TGTGCCAGCAGCGTAGCGGGGGGCTACGAGCAGTACTTC
CDR3 protein: CASSVAGGYEQYF
clone size: -
J gene: TRBJ2-7
V gene: TRBV5-4
D gene: TRBD2

CDR3 DNA: TGTGCCAGCAGCTTAGCGCAGGTGGTTAACACTGAAGCTTTCTTT
CDR3 protein: CASSLAQVVNTEAFF
clone size: -
J gene: TRBJ1-1
V gene: TRBV7-6
D gene: -

CDR3 DNA: TGTGCCAGCAGTCTTTACCCGGCGCAGGGCACAGATACGCAGTATTTT
CDR3 protein: CASSLYPAQGTDTQYF
clone size: -
J gene: TRBJ2-3
V gene: TRBV27
D gene: -

CDR3 DNA: TGTGCCAGCAGTGAAATGGCAGTGTGGAACACTGAAGCTTTCTTT
CDR3 protein: CASSEMAVWNTEAFF
clone size: -
J gene: TRBJ1-1
V gene: TRBV6-1
D gene: -

CDR3 DNA: TGTGCCAGCTCAGATGCGAATCCCGCAATTGGAAACACCATATATTTT
CDR3 protein: CASSDANPAIGNTIYF
clone size: -
J gene: TRBJ1-3
V gene: TRBV18
D gene: -

CDR3 DNA: TGTGCCACCAGTGGAGGGTCGTACGAGCAGTACTTC
CDR3 protein: CATSGGSYEQYF
clone size: -
J gene: TRBJ2-7
V gene: TRBV24-1
D gene: -

CDR3 DNA: TGTGCCAGCAGTTTTAGGGACAGGGCCCACGAGCAGTACTTC
CDR3 protein: CASSFRDRAHEQYF
clone size: -
J gene: TRBJ2-7
V gene: TRBV27
D gene: TRBD1

CDR3 DNA: TGTGCCAGCAGTTACGGGACTAGTTTTTGGAATGAGCAGTTCTTC
CDR3 protein: CASSYGTSFWNEQFF
clone size: -
J gene: TRBJ2-1
V gene: TRBV6-2/TRBV6-3
D gene: TRBD2

CDR3 DNA: TGTGCCAGCAGTTTAACAGGGCTGAGCTCACCCCTCCACTTT
CDR3 protein: CASSLTGLSSPLHF
clone size: -
J gene: TRBJ1-6
V gene: TRBV28
D gene: -

CDR3 DNA: TGTGCCGGCTCGAGTCGTCCGTCCTACGAGCAGTACTTC
CDR3 protein: CAGSSRPSYEQYF
clone size: -
J gene: TRBJ2-7
V gene: TRBV28
D gene: -

CDR3 DNA: TGTGCCAGCTCACCCAGGCTTGTGTTTGGTCAGCCCCAGCATTTT
CDR3 protein: CASSPRLVFGQPQHF
clone size: -
J gene: TRBJ1-5
V gene: TRBV18
D gene: -

CDR3 DNA: TGTGCCAGCAGTCTCCGGGACAGGGACCATGAAAAACTGTTTTTT
CDR3 protein: CASSLRDRDHEKLFF
clone size: -
J gene: TRBJ1-4
V gene: TRBV6-5
D gene: TRBD1

CDR3 DNA: TGTGCCAGCAGCTTGCAGGGACAGCTGAACACTGAAGCTTTCTTT
CDR3 protein: CASSLQGQLNTEAFF
clone size: -
J gene: TRBJ1-1
V gene: TRBV7-9
D gene: TRBD1

CDR3 DNA: TGTGCCAGCAGCCTCCCCACCGGGACTAGCAACACCGGGGAGCTGTTTTTT
CDR3 protein: CASSLPTGTSNTGELFF
clone size: -
J gene: TRBJ2-2
V gene: TRBV7-2
D gene: TRBD2

CDR3 DNA: TGCAGCGTTGAAGGACCACGGACAGGGCCAAACTATGGCTACACCTTC
CDR3 protein: CSVEGPRTGPNYGYTF
clone size: -
J gene: TRBJ1-2
V gene: TRBV29-1
D gene: TRBD1